This TCR beta chain is from a study of cytomegalovirus exposure and HLA in healthy donors (dated by TCRdb to between 2016 and 2019). About the full investigation: According to an earlier analysis of 587 of the donors, about 170 million T cells yielded 117 million unique TCR beta sequences and approximately 300 Gb of sequence data. A later genetic analysis took genome-wide SNP genotypes for about 65% of the 666 donors and used that subset as a discovery cohort. Along with the approximately 700-subject first cohort, a separate validation cohort of 120 different subjects was used. The aim of the study was to test whether cataloging public T cell receptors could identify signatures of past pathogen exposure. Of the roughly 410 genotyped donors, 80% to 90% were placed in the genetic ancestry cluster associated with self-reported Caucasian donors. Alongside the repertoire data, information on donor age, sex, ethnicity and CMV serostatus was compiled. An early release that covered several hundred HLA-typed donors contained about 300 gigabases of sequencing data and about 93 million unique TCR sequences. In an earlier analysis of 587 of the donors, high-throughput TCR beta sequencing was used to judge whether each TCR beta V gene segment behaved as functional or pseudogenic. To predict cytomegalovirus infection status, the study combined high-throughput TCR immunosequencing, statistical association of individual TCRs with disease status, and machine learning. A few DR-DQ haplotypes were treated as single units for association and clustering because of strong linkage in the cohort. Both class I and class II loci were covered by HLA typing, at four-digit resolution. Typing coverage differed by locus: A, B, C, DRB1 and DQB1 were typed in about 629-630 donors, DQA1 in 500 to 550, DPA1 in 600 to 610, and DPB1 in 400 to 480. To study patterns of TCR occurrence, a later analysis re-analyzed previously published TCR beta repertoires from 550 to 800 donors and added high-resolution HLA genotyping. Rather than using new phenotypic data, the later analysis identified candidate immune exposures from TCR beta sequences and from how often those sequences occurred across donors. Across around 400 genotyped donors of the cohort, an average of about 240,000 unique TCR beta nucleotide sequences per donor were sequenced, and 15% to 20% of those sequences were non-productive. All discovery cohort repertoires had been generated using a single sequencing platform. Using immunosequencing, the study profiled T cell repertoires from 550 to 750 subjects and related those repertoires to cytomegalovirus serostatus. Summary of the overall study and its limitations: Linkage disequilibrium might explain the correlated functional status among segregating V segments, but an unknown experimental factor could not be excluded. This cohort had only TCR beta chains sequenced, and the lack of alpha or paired-chain data limited which features could be detected. The classifier was reported to diagnose cytomegalovirus status with high specificity and sensitivity in both the original and validation cohorts. In a later genetic analysis, a missense DCLRE1C variant was associated with V-gene and J-gene trimming of TCR beta chains, and the association was replicated in an independent cohort. In a later analysis, around 17,000 TCR beta sequences were associated with specific HLA alleles at a false discovery rate of 0.05. A total of fewer than 200 TCR beta chains were listed by the study as associated with cytomegalovirus. Most TCR sequences were observed very rarely across donors, whereas some public TCRs were present in many individuals. A further reported finding was that TCR beta sequences accurately predicted the HLA-A and HLA-B alleles for most subjects in the first cohort. Because counts were too low, about 18 rarely observed V segments, including chromosome 9 orphons, were excluded from the earlier analysis of about 500 of the donors. In a later analysis, HLA-associated TCR beta chains were found to be more clonally expanded and to have lower generation probabilities than equally common non-associated chains. For the cohort, immune exposure information was limited to CMV serostatus. Presence/absence analyses assumed roughly uniform sequencing depth across donors, an assumption that may not hold. A later genetic analysis reported fewer N-insertions in productive TCRs among donors in an Asian-associated ancestry cluster than the roughly 700-donor mean. In a later analysis, most CMV-associated TCR beta chains were found to appear HLA-restricted, with HLA associations seemingly driven largely by CMV exposure. According to a later analysis, parvovirus B19, influenza, CMV and Epstein-Barr virus appeared linked to several top co-occurrence clusters. In a later analysis, the rate of TCR association differed among HLA loci, with DRB1 alleles having the most associated TCRs and HLA-C alleles having the fewest. In an earlier analysis of 587 of the donors, most TCR beta V segments appeared in productive rearrangements about 87% or about 30% of the time, broadly matching IMGT annotations. Because HLA typing was unavailable for some donors at each locus, only the typed subset was used in association tests. A cluster of highly shared sequence variants was judged likely to be a technical artifact of the sequencing pipeline. According to the authors, the approach could potentially be generalized to other disease states and immunological phenotypes. When HLA alleles, especially DR and DQ, strongly co-occurred, attributing TCR associations to individual alleles was difficult. Because the 87-base-pair reads could not distinguish some IMGT-functional V segments, including TRBV6-2 and TRBV6-3, those segments were excluded. In vitro tests confirmed that a few of the cytomegalovirus-associated TCR beta chains recognize cytomegalovirus antigens.

Libraries were built with the immunoSEQ multiplex PCR assay. A mixture of 60 forward primers for TCR Vbeta segments and 13 reverse primers for TCR Jbeta segments was used in the multiplex PCR. Amplification of the CDR3 region of rearranged TCR beta genes was performed with a multiplex PCR assay on genomic DNA. On the Illumina HiSeq System, the amplified TCR beta libraries were sequenced as 87-base-pair reads. The authors' analysis ran thus. A later analysis counted 75 million to 100 million unique TCR beta chains across the 666 repertoires, and roughly 11 million of these chains were shared by at least two donors. A nearest-neighbor algorithm error-corrected the raw reads and collapsed the reads into unique sequences, merging closely related sequences to remove PCR and sequencing errors. Alignment of CDR3 sequences to IMGT reference sequences was used to assign V, D and J gene segments. For a sequence to be retained, a match of at least six nucleotides was required to both a V gene segment and a J gene segment. Rearrangements were called productive when the CDR3 lacked stop codons and stayed in frame with V and J; all others were non-productive. CDR3 was defined by IMGT convention, running from the second conserved V-encoded cysteine to the conserved J-encoded phenylalanine. Sequences without an unambiguous match to a single V gene segment were excluded from the earlier analysis of about 600 of the donors. In an earlier analysis of approximately 590 of the donors, V segments were called functional above 56.7% productive rearrangements and were called segregating when the between-donor standard deviation exceeded 5%. To diagnose cytomegalovirus status from the catalog of TCR beta chain sequences, a statistical classification framework was built. A later analysis assigned V and J genes by comparing TCR nucleotide sequences with IMGT/GENE-DB human TR gene sequences. A later analysis assigned CDR3 sequences and most-parsimonious VDJ recombination scenarios with the TCRdist pipeline. In a later analysis, every TCR beta chain was defined by the combination of its CDR3 amino acid sequence and its V-gene family, and reads without a unique V-gene family were dropped. In a later analysis, several hundred highly shared, low-generation-probability nucleotide sequences were removed to address suspected cross-contamination and a sequencing artifact. In a later analysis, a clonal expansion index for each public chain was calculated from normalized within-repertoire ranks of inferred template counts. In a later analysis, generation probabilities were computed using a VDJ recombination model fitted to out-of-frame rearrangements, and the results were checked against IGoR. In a later analysis, hypergeometric tests were used to score TCR-TCR, TCR-HLA and TCR-CMV co-occurrence, with a repertoire-size bias correction applied to TCR pairs. In a later analysis, false discovery rates were estimated by permuting HLA or CMV assignments 20 times. In a later analysis, co-occurring TCRs were grouped using DBSCAN, with TCRdist sequence similarity added in when clustering inside HLA-allele-positive subsets. For co-occurrence clustering, repertoires with fewer than 30,000 or more than 120,000 public chains were excluded, along with four or five repertoires with anomalous nucleotide sharing. The clones in this table, taken by TCRdb from immuneACCESS, are in-frame only. Not every clone is retained; where verified, under half of the shortfall comes from an unresolved V gene, and the cause of the rest is unknown. The V and J calls and clone size were taken over from that table, and D and trimming were inferred from the DNA. This sample holds approximately 160,000 clones; 65% to 80% were observed only once. The ten largest clones add up to about 2.9% of the sample.

The cohort consisted of fewer than 700 healthy bone marrow donors. Cohort members were all nominally healthy when sampled, although unrecorded immune exposures were likely present. The donor was CMV seropositive and was included in the group of about 290 seropositive cohort members. Each donor provided a peripheral blood sample, and peripheral blood mononuclear cells were used for TCR beta sequencing. Genomic DNA was extracted from the blood cell samples with the Qiagen DNeasy Blood Extraction Kit. Reading the germline V gene gives CDR1 SGHTA and CDR2 FQGNSA. The V end gives up 1 base and the J end 6 bases, leaving 5 bases in the junction not matched to a gene. The CDR3 has 16 amino acids, counting the end cysteine and phenylalanine. The DNA shown is the 48-base CDR3, in frame from base 1. Comments on this clone: Its target antigen remains unknown. No base quality information exists; no much larger clone differs at one position.

This clonotype was sampled from a woman in her forties or fifties in good health and CMV-seropositive. Sequencing was performed on PBMCs. The rearranged chain carries TRBV7-2 and TRBJ2-2; 10 junctional bases match TRBD2. The CDR3 region reads CASSLGGLAGAGELFF. The DNA sequence follows: TGTGCCAGCAGCTTAGGAGGGCTAGCGGGAGCCGGGGAGCTGTTTTTT.